The 3 T cell receptor beta chains below come from one sample, sequenced in a study of blood T cell repertoires in COVID-19. Repertoires were generated with immunoSEQ multiplex PCR, while TCRdb's copy carries only in-frame clones and drops some. The sample carries some 110,000 clones, approximately 80% recorded once. Sample: peripheral blood. The receptor set was obtained from a woman between 65 and 79 years old with acute or convalescent COVID-19.

This chain links TRBV28 with TRBJ1-6, with D maybe TRBD1 (6 bases). V was cut by 5 bases and J by 9 bases, with 11 bases left in between. CDR3 length: 13 amino acids. Germline V gene sequence: CDR1 MDHEN, CDR2 SYDVKM. CDR3 nucleotide sequence: TGTGCCAGCAGTCCAGGGGTAGGTTCACCCCTCCACTTT. Encoded protein: CASSPGVGSPLHF.

The chain couples TRBV5-1 to TRBJ1-5; D perhaps matches TRBD1 (5 bases). The CDR3 is 13 amino acids. V was clipped by 0 bases and J by 5 bases, with 6 bases between them. The V gene's germline CDR1 is SGHRS and CDR2 YFSETQ. Here the CDR3 reads CASSLEGHQPQHF. CDR3 nucleotides: TGCGCCAGCAGCTTGGAGGGGCATCAGCCCCAGCATTTT. Full variable domain (remainder filled in from reference TRBV5-1 and TRBJ1-5): KAGVTQTPRYLIKTRGQQVTLSCSPISGHRSVSWYQQTPGQGLQFLFEYFSETQRNKGNFPGRFSGRQFSNSRSEMNVSTLELGDSALYLCASSLEGHQPQHFGDGTRLSIL.

The chain joins TRBV5-1 to TRBJ2-7; 9 bases are a match to TRBD1. The CDR3 contains 16 residues. Germline V gene data show CDR1 as SGHRS and CDR2 as YFSETQ. With 4 bases clipped from V and 3 bases from J, the junction kept 11 bases outside the gene matches. The CDR3 reads CASSTTSPGQGYEQYF. The CDR3 DNA reads as TGCGCCAGCAGCACTACTTCACCGGGACAGGGCTACGAGCAGTACTTC.